This T cell receptor beta chain was sequenced during a study of blood T cell repertoires in COVID-19 (TCRdb year 2020). About the study as a whole: Samples covering the acute and convalescent phases of COVID-19 were provided by collaborators in the United States, Italy and Spain. The repertoires were released in a freely available public database meant as a resource for research on the immune response to SARS-CoV-2. The samples were drawn from two sources: the first 160 participants of the ongoing ImmuneRACE study, and approximately 1,300 subjects contributed by 6 global collaborators. Where HLA class I and class II types were available, the types were taken from metadata supplied by the sample provider, not from assay-based typing. The dataset comprised deeply sampled blood TCRbeta repertoires from subjects exposed to, actively infected with, or recovered from COVID-19. Nearly every sample came with metadata listing a de-identified subject ID, COVID-19 status, age in years and sex. The prospective study material was composed of cDNA or gDNA derived from T cells, B-cell-depleted T cells, or PBMCs.

In regard to this clone: The specificity of this receptor is unknown. No quality values exist for individual bases; no much larger clone is one base distant.

Overall results and qualifications from the work: How much clinical and demographic metadata was included differed by source and by participant, and the metadata was provided uncurated.

Whole blood was collected in K2EDTA tubes by collaborating institutions according to the institutions' own protocols. For TCRbeta analysis, collaborators shipped samples in one of three forms: frozen whole blood, isolated PBMCs, or DNA extracted from either of those sample types. At the junction V is shortened by 8 bases and J by 0 bases, with 19 bases in between. The germline V gene supplies CDR1 SQVTM and CDR2 ANQGSEA. The CDR3 contains 16 residues, cysteine and phenylalanine counted. This entry keeps only the CDR3 DNA: 48 bases, framed from base 1. TCRbeta CDR3 regions were amplified from genomic DNA by means of the immunoSEQ Assay, a bias-controlled multiplex PCR. The original pipeline was this. Within the assay, amplification of reference gene primers was used to estimate how many nucleated cells each sample contained. To quantify the absolute abundance of each unique TCRbeta CDR3 rearrangement, sequence reads were collapsed and filtered. Productive Simpson clonality was computed per sample as the square root of Simpson's diversity index over productive rearrangements. This immuneACCESS table, as held by TCRdb, lists in-frame sequences with V and J called but not all clones. Of the missing ones, under half trace to an unresolved V gene in checked studies; the others have no known cause. Clone size and the V and J calls come from that table; the DNA yielded D and trimming. This sample gives about 250,000 clones in total; about 85% of them show up just once. The top ten hold under 4% of the sample.

Input material: peripheral blood. The TCR sequence derives from a man aged 18 to 35 with active or convalescent COVID-19. The sequence is built from TRBV29-1 and TRBJ1-4; TRBD1 is possibly the D segment (5 matching bases). The DNA sequence is TGCAGCCTATCAACCCCCTTGACAGCAACTAATGAAAAACTGTTTTTT. This is translated as CSLSTPLTATNEKLFF.